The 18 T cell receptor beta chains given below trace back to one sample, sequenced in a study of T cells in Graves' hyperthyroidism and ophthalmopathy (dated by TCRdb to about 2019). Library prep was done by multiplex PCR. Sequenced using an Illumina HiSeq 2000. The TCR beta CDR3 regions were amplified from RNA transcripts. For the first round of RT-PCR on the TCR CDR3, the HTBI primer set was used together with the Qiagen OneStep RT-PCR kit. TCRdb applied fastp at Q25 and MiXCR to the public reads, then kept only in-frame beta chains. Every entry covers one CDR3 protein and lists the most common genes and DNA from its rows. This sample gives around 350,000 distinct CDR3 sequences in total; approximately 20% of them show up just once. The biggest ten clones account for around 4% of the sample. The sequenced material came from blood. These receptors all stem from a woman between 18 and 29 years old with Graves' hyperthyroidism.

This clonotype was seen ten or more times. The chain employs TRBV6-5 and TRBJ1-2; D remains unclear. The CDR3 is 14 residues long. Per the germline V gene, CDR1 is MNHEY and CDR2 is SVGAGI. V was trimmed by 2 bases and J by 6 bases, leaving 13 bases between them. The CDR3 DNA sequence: TGTGCCAGCAGTTACGGCCTCCTTAGTGATGGCTACACCTTC. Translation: CASSYGLLSDGYTF.

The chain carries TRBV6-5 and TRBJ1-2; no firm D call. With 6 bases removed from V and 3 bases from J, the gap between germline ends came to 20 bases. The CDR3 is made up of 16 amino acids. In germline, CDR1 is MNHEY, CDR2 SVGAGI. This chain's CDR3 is CASRPGRTSPYYGYTF. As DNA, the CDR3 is TGTGCCAGCAGGCCCGGACGGACTTCCCCCTACTATGGCTACACCTTC.

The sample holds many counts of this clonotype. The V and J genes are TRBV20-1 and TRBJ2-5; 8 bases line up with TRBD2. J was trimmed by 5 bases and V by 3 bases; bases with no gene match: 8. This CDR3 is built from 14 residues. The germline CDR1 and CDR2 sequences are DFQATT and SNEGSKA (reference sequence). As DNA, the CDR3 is TGCAGTGCTAGGGGGGGACTAGAGTCTGAGACCCAGTACTTC. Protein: CSARGGLESETQYF.

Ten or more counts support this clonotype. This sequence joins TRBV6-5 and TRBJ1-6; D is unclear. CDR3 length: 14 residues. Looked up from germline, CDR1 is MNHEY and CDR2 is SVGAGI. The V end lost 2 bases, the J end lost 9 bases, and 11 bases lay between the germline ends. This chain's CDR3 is CASSYASIISPLHF. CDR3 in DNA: TGTGCCAGCAGTTACGCGAGCATAATTTCACCCCTCCACTTT.

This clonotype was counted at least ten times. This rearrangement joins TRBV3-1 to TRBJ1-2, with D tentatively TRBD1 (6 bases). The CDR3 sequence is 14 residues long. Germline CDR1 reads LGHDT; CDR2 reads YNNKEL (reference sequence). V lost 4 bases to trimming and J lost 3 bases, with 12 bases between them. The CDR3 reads CASSPEGGDYGYTF. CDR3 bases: TGTGCCAGCAGCCCCGAGGGGGGAGACTATGGCTACACCTTC.

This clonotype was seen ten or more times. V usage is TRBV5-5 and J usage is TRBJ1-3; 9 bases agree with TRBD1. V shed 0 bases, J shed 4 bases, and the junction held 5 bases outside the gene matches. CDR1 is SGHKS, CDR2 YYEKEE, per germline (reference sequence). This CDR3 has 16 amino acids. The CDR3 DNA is TGTGCCAGCAGCTTGGATGGGGACAGGGCAGGAAACACCATATATTTT. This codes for CASSLDGDRAGNTIYF.

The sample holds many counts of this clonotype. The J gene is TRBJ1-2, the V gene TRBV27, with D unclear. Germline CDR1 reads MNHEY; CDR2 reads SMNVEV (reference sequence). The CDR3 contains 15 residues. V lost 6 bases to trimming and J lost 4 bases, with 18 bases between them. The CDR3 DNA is TGTGCCAGCAGCTACATGCCGGGGTTAGGCTATGGCTACACCTTC. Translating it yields CASSYMPGLGYGYTF.

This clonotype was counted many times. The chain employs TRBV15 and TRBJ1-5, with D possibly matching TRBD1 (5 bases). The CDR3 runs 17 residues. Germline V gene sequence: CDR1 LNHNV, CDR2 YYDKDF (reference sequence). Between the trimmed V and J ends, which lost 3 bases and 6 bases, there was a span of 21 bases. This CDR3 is CATSRQKRVGVSQPQHF. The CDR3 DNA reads TGTGCCACCAGCAGGCAAAAGAGGGTAGGGGTCAGTCAGCCCCAGCATTTT.

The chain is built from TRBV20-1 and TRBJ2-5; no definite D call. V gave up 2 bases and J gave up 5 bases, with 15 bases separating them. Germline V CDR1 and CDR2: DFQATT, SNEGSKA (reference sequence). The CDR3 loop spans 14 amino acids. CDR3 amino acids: CSARPTTLGETQYF. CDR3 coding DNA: TGCAGTGCTAGACCCACCACACTTGGGGAGACCCAGTACTTC.

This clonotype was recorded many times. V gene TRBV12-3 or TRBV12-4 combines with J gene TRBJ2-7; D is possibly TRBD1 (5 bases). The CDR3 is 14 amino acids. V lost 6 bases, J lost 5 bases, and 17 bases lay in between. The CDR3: CASSLVSGFDEQYF. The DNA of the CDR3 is TGTGCCAGCAGCCTAGTTTCAGGGTTCGACGAGCAGTACTTC.

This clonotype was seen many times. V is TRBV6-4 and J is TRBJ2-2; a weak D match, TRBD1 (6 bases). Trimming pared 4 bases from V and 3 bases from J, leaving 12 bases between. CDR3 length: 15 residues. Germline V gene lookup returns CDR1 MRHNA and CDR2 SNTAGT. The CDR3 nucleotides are TGTGCCAGCAGTGCACAGGGTGCGGACACCGGGGAGCTGTTTTTT. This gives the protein CASSAQGADTGELFF.

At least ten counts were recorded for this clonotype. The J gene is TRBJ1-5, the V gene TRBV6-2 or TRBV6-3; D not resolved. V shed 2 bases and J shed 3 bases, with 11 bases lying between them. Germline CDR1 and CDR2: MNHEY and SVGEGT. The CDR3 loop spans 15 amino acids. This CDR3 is CASSYSRMDNQPQHF. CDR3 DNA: TGTGCCAGCAGTTACAGCAGGATGGACAATCAGCCCCAGCATTTT.

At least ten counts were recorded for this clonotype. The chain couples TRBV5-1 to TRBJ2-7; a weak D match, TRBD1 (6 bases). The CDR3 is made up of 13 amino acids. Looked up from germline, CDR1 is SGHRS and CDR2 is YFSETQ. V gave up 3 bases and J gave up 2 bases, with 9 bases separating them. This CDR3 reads CASSYRTAYEQYF. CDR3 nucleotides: TGCGCCAGCAGCTACCGGACAGCCTACGAGCAGTACTTC.

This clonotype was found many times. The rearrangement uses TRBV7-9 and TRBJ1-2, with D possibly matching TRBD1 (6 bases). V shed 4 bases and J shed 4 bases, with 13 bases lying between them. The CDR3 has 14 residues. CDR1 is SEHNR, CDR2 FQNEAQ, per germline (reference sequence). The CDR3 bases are TGTGCCAGCAGCTGGGGAGAGGACAGCTATGGCTACACCTTC. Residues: CASSWGEDSYGYTF.

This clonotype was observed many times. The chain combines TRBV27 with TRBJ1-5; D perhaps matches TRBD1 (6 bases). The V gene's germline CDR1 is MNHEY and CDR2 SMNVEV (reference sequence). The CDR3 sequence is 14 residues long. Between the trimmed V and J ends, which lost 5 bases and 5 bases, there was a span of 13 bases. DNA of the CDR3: TGTGCCAGCAGTGATAGGGGGGCTTATCAGCCCCAGCATTTT. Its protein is CASSDRGAYQPQHF.

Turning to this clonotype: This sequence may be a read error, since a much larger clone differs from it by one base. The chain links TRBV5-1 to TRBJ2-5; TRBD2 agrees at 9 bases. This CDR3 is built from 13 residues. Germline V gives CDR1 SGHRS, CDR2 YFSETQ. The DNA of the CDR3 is TGCGCCAGCAGCCTAGCGGGGATGGAGACCCGGTACTTC. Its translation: CASSLAGMETRYF.

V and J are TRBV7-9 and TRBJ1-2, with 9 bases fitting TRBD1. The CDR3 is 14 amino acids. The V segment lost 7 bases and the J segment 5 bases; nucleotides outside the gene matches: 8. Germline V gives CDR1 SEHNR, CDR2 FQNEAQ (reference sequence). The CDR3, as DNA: TGTGCCAGCACCCCGGGACAGGGACTATATGGCTACACCTTC. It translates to CASTPGQGLYGYTF.

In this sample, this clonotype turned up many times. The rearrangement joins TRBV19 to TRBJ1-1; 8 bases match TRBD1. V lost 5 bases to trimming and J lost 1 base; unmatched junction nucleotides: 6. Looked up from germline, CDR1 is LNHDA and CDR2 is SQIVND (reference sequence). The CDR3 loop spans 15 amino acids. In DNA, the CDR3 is TGTGCCAGTAGTGTCGAGGACAGGGCGAACACTGAAGCTTTCTTT. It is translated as CASSVEDRANTEAFF.